This T cell receptor beta chain was captured in a study of blood T cell repertoires in COVID-19 (dated by TCRdb to the early 2020s). General notes on the study: The collaborator samples originated in the United States, Italy and Spain and spanned the acute and convalescent phases of COVID-19. The material from the prospective study consisted of cDNA or gDNA derived from T cells, B-cell-depleted T cells, or PBMCs. Where available, HLA class I and class II types were taken from metadata supplied by the sample provider and were not determined by assay-based typing. Sample metadata almost always included a de-identified subject ID, COVID-19 status, age in years and sex. The repertoires were released in a freely available public database meant as a resource for research on the immune response to SARS-CoV-2. Subjects who had been exposed to COVID-19, were actively infected with it, or had recovered from it provided the deeply sampled blood TCRbeta repertoires that made up the dataset. The samples were drawn from the first 160 participants of the ongoing ImmuneRACE study and from 950 to 1,500 subjects provided by 6 global collaborators.

Enrolling through a virtual design, the prospective study's participants ranged in age from roughly 18 to 89 years and lived across 20 to 25 United States geographic areas. To assign participants to cohorts, the prospective study relied on clinical history that participants themselves reported in a screening survey and a study questionnaire. For ImmuneRACE Cohort 3, a participant was defined as recovered based on two consecutive negative NP/OP PCR tests, clearance by a healthcare professional, or resolution of symptoms. In the prospective study, mobile phlebotomists collected whole blood, serum and a nasopharyngeal or oropharyngeal swab from each participant. Prospective study participants could optionally give additional blood draws and questionnaires over an approximately 2-month period. Before DNA extraction, blood samples from the prospective study were shipped at room temperature or frozen.

On this clone: The target of this receptor is not known. It has no much larger one-base neighbor in the sample; base qualities were not kept.

TCRbeta CDR3 regions were amplified from genomic DNA using the immunoSEQ Assay, a bias-controlled multiplex PCR. In the paper's pipeline: Within the assay, amplification of reference gene primers was used to estimate how many nucleated cells each sample contained. Sequence reads were collapsed and filtered to measure the absolute abundance of every unique TCRbeta CDR3 rearrangement. For each sample, productive Simpson clonality was calculated as the square root of Simpson's diversity index across productive rearrangements. TCRdb's version of the immuneACCESS table is confined to in-frame rearrangements and falls short of the full clone set. An unresolved V gene accounts for under half of the shortfall where checked; the remainder is of unknown origin. The DNA gave D and trimming, while V, J and clone size come from that table. Within this sample are 150,000 to 200,000 clones, with roughly 87% of them counted one time only. The ten largest clones add up to about 11% of the sample.

Taken from the germline V gene, the CDR1 and CDR2 loops are SGHDN and FVKESK. Germline trimming amounts to 1 base on V and 4 bases on J, with 8 as the count of junction bases outside the gene matches. Inclusive of the bounding cysteine and phenylalanine, the CDR3 is 16 residues long. Only the CDR3 part of the read is kept: 48 bases, read in frame from the first base. What the work shows at the level of the full study, not this receptor alone: Clinical and demographic metadata were provided uncurated, with the amount varying by source and participant.

Input material: PBMCs or T cells enriched from blood (not recorded which). The origin of this receptor is a man in his fifties who had recovered from COVID-19. The sequence is built from TRBV14 and TRBJ2-3; 7 bases in the junction line up with TRBD1. The nucleotide sequence is TGTGCCAGCAGCCAAGGAAGACAGGGAACCCCAGATACGCAGTATTTT. It codes for CASSQGRQGTPDTQYF. Reference TRBV14 and TRBJ2-3 proteins supply the regions before and after the CDR3; the full variable domain is: EAGVTQFPSHSVIEKGQTVTLRCDPISGHDNLYWYRRVMGKEIKFLLHFVKESKQDESGMPNNRFLAERTGGTYSTLKVQPAELEDSGVYFCASSQGRQGTPDTQYFGPGTRLTVL.